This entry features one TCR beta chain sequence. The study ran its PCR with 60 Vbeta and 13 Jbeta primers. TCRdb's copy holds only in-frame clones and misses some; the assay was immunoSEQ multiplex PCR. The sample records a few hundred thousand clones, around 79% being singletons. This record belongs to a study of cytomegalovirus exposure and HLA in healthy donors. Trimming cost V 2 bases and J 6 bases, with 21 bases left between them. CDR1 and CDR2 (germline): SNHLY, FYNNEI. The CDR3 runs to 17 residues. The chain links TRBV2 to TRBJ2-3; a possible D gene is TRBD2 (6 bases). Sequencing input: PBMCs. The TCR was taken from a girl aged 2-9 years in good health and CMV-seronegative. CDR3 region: CASSERRGGGSPDTQYF. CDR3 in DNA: TGTGCCAGCAGTGAACGGCGGGGTGGCGGGTCCCCGGATACGCAGTATTTT.